This passage covers 28 T cell receptor beta chains from one sample sequenced in a study of blood T cell repertoires in COVID-19. The table came from immunoSEQ multiplex PCR; TCRdb's copy has only in-frame clones and leaves some out. The sample lists some 230,000 clones; approximately 81% were seen once. The sample consisted of peripheral blood. All receptors come from a man in his fifties who had recovered from COVID-19.

The chain carries TRBV4-1 and TRBJ2-7; TRBD1 aligns across 9 bases. The germline gives CDR1 MGHRA, CDR2 YSYEKL. J gave up 3 bases and V 4 bases, and 7 bases lay outside the gene matches. The CDR3 loop spans 15 amino acids. The CDR3 sequence is CASSRLQGADYEQYF. The DNA of the CDR3 is TGCGCCAGCAGCCGGTTACAGGGGGCGGACTACGAGCAGTACTTC.

The chain combines TRBV6-2 or TRBV6-3 with TRBJ2-3; 7 positions match TRBD2. CDR1 and CDR2 (germline): MNHEY, SVGEGT. The CDR3 consists of 14 residues. The ends lost 2 bases at V and 1 base at J; junction bases unmatched: 0. CDR3 nucleotide sequence: TGTGCCAGCAGTTACGCGGGAGGCACAGATACGCAGTATTTT. Its protein is CASSYAGGTDTQYF.

This clone was observed a few times. This chain joins TRBV6-5 and TRBJ2-2; 9 bases map to TRBD2. The trim removed 7 bases at V and 6 bases at J, leaving 9 bases unmatched. CDR1 is MNHEY, CDR2 SVGAGI, per germline. This CDR3 has 15 amino acids. DNA of the CDR3: TGTGCCAGCAAATTTGGCGGGAGGGCCCCCGGGGAGCTGTTTTTT. Translation: CASKFGGRAPGELFF.

The CDR3 DNA reads as TGCACCAGCAGCCAAGATAGGGTTAGCGGAACCTACGAGCAGTACTTC. Protein: CTSSQDRVSGTYEQYF. The genes are TRBV1 and TRBJ2-7; TRBD2 is the table's D call, not checked against the DNA. TRBV1 represents a pseudogene. The CDR3 is made up of 16 amino acids.

V and J are TRBV5-1 and TRBJ2-7; perhaps TRBD2 as D (6 bases). Looked up from germline, CDR1 is SGHRS and CDR2 is YFSETQ. V gave up 0 bases and J gave up 3 bases, with 13 bases separating them. The CDR3 covers 15 residues. CDR3 region: CASSLGLGFFYEQYF. The CDR3 coding sequence is TGCGCCAGCAGCTTGGGACTAGGCTTCTTCTACGAGCAGTACTTC.

This chain connects TRBV6-1 to TRBJ1-5; possible D gene TRBD1, 5 bases. Between the trimmed V and J ends, which lost 6 bases and 0 bases, there was a span of 12 bases. CDR3 size: 15 residues. Looked up from germline, CDR1 is MNHNS and CDR2 is SASEGT. The CDR3 here is CASRLGGGSNQPQHF. The CDR3 DNA reads TGTGCCAGCAGACTCGGGGGAGGTAGCAATCAGCCCCAGCATTTT.

The V and J genes are TRBV3-1 (or the pseudogene TRBV3-2) and TRBJ2-1; TRBD2 matches 8 bases. Losses at the gene ends were 4 bases for V and 0 bases for J; bases not matched to a gene: 5. CDR1 is LGHDT and CDR2 is YNNKEL in the germline V gene (reference sequence). This CDR3 region has 16 residues. CDR3 sequence: CASSRLGGASYNEQFF. CDR3 sequence (DNA): TGTGCCAGCAGCCGCCTCGGGGGGGCCTCCTACAATGAGCAGTTCTTC.

This chain connects TRBV6-5 to TRBJ1-5; perhaps TRBD1 as D (5 bases). The V end was cut by 6 bases, the J end by 2 bases, with 11 bases between. In germline, CDR1 is MNHEY, CDR2 SVGAGI. The CDR3 covers 14 residues. The CDR3 coding sequence is TGTGCCAGCAGACTCAGGGAGGGCAATCAGCCCCAGCATTTT. It encodes CASRLREGNQPQHF.

The CDR3 here is CASSPGTGRYNEQFF. The CDR3 DNA reads TGTGCCAGCAGCCCAGGGACAGGAAGGTACAATGAGCAGTTCTTC. V gene TRBV11-3 combines with J gene TRBJ2-1; 8 bases match TRBD1. Germline V gives CDR1 SGHNT, CDR2 YENEEA. With V trimmed by 5 bases and J by 4 bases, 7 bases remained unmatched. The CDR3 has 15 residues. Looking up the rest from reference TRBV11-3 and TRBJ2-1 gives the full variable domain: EAGVVQSPRYKIIEKKQPVAFWCNPISGHNTLYWYLQNLGQGPELLIRYENEEAVDDSQLPKDRFSAERLKGVDSTLKIQPAELGDSAVYLCASSPGTGRYNEQFFGPGTRLTVL.

The chain employs TRBV28 and TRBJ2-1; tentatively, D is TRBD2 (7 bases). From germline, CDR1 is MDHEN and CDR2 SYDVKM. Trimming cost V 1 base and J 7 bases, with 14 bases left between them. CDR3 size: 15 residues. The CDR3 DNA sequence: TGTGCCAGCAGTTTATATGAAAGGGGGGGGAATGAGCAGTTCTTC. Encoded protein: CASSLYERGGNEQFF.

V gene TRBV5-1 combines with J gene TRBJ2-6, with D possibly being TRBD2 (5 bases). Germline CDR1 SGHRS, CDR2 YFSETQ. This CDR3 region has 15 residues. V gave up 2 bases and J gave up 2 bases, with 8 bases separating them. CDR3 residues: CASSFPRAGANVLTF. CDR3 sequence (DNA): TGCGCCAGCAGCTTTCCGAGGGCTGGGGCCAACGTCCTGACTTTC.

This chain uses TRBV27 with TRBJ2-7; D unresolved. The CDR3 is 14 residues long. V lost 2 bases, J lost 2 bases, and 10 bases lay in between. Germline V CDR1 and CDR2: MNHEY, SMNVEV (reference sequence). CDR3: CASSLDNPPYEQYF. For the CDR3, the DNA is TGTGCCAGCAGTTTAGACAACCCCCCCTACGAGCAGTACTTC.

In its sample, this clone was seen a few times. The chain couples TRBV4-2 to TRBJ1-4; tentative D call: TRBD1 (6 bases). The CDR3 sequence is 16 residues long. V lost 2 bases and J lost 4, with 14 bases in between. Germline CDR1 LGHNA, CDR2 YNFKEQ. For the CDR3, the DNA is TGTGCCAGCAGCCAACACACACAGGGAATTAATGAAAAACTGTTTTTT. Its translation: CASSQHTQGINEKLFF.

The V call is TRBV5-1, the J call TRBJ2-7; 13 bases line up with TRBD2. Germline values: CDR1 SGHRS, CDR2 YFSETQ. This CDR3 is built from 20 residues. J lost 3 bases, V lost 0 bases, and 15 bases had no gene match. The CDR3 nucleotides read TGCGCCAGCAGCTTGGCGCCGGGACTAGCGGGAACGAGGACCAACTACGAGCAGTACTTC. It specifies CASSLAPGLAGTRTNYEQYF.

The V and J genes are TRBV19 and TRBJ2-1, with D possibly matching TRBD1 (6 bases). CDR1 is LNHDA, CDR2 SQIVND, per germline (reference sequence). V was shortened by 3 bases and J by 6 bases, with 15 bases between the two germline ends. The CDR3 totals 15 residues. Here the CDR3 DNA reads TGTGCCAGTAGTATTGCCAGGAAAGGGGGCAATGAGCAGTTCTTC. Amino acids: CASSIARKGGNEQFF.

This chain links TRBV29-1 with TRBJ2-3; TRBD1 is a possible D gene (5 bases). The CDR3 length is 14 residues. V lost 5 bases and J 3 bases, leaving 15 bases between the germline ends. Germline CDR1 is SQVTM and CDR2 is ANQGSEA. The CDR3 reads CSVNPLNRTDTQYF. The CDR3 DNA sequence: TGCAGCGTTAATCCCCTAAACAGGACAGATACGCAGTATTTT.

The rearrangement uses TRBV5-1 and TRBJ2-5; maybe TRBD1 (5 bases). Germline lookup yields CDR1 SGHRS and CDR2 YFSETQ. Deletions cut 5 bases from V and 5 bases from J, with 13 bases between. The CDR3 spans 13 residues. CDR3 DNA: TGCGCCAGCAGTCCAGGGTCGCACGAGACCCAGTACTTC. This translates into CASSPGSHETQYF.

The J gene is TRBJ1-1, the V gene TRBV7-2, with 8 bases identical to TRBD1. The germline V gene has CDR1 SGHTA and CDR2 FQGNSA. The CDR3 totals 14 residues. V lost 5 bases and J lost 5; bases outside the gene matches: 7. The CDR3 sequence: CASSVQGGGTEAFF. CDR3 nucleotides: TGTGCCAGCAGCGTACAGGGGGGTGGTACTGAAGCTTTCTTT.

This clone has just one count. This sample also contains other DNA sequences that code for the same CDR3. The chain links TRBV20-1 to TRBJ2-7; weak D call: TRBD1 (5 bases). The V and J ends lost 5 bases and 2 bases respectively, with 7 bases between them. The CDR3 length is 11 residues. Germline CDR1 DFQATT, CDR2 SNEGSKA (reference sequence). In DNA form, the CDR3 reads TGCAGTGCTCCAGGGACCTACGAGCAGTACTTC. This encodes CSAPGTYEQYF.

The rearrangement uses TRBV18 and TRBJ1-5; D may be TRBD1 (5 bases). CDR3 size: 15 residues. Germline CDR1 and CDR2: KGHSH and LQKENI. V lost 3 bases and J lost 2, with 11 bases in between. CDR3 nucleotide sequence: TGTGCCAGCTCACCGGAGGGGCCTCGCAATCAGCCCCAGCATTTT. Translation gives CASSPEGPRNQPQHF.

The V gene is TRBV7-9, the J gene TRBJ1-6; the D gene is possibly TRBD1 (5 bases). The V end lost 1 base, the J end lost 9 bases, and 16 bases lay between the germline ends. This CDR3 is built from 16 residues. Germline V gene sequence: CDR1 SEHNR, CDR2 FQNEAQ (reference sequence). The CDR3 coding sequence is TGTGCCAGCAGCTTAGAAGGGGCAGGGCGAACTTCACCCCTCCACTTT. Residues: CASSLEGAGRTSPLHF.

The chain links TRBV7-9 to TRBJ1-2; D is perhaps TRBD1 (6 bases). CDR3 length: 16 amino acids. In germline, CDR1 is SEHNR, CDR2 FQNEAQ (reference sequence). V lost 5 bases, J lost 4 bases, and 20 bases lay in between. The CDR3 is CASSPGGQEWGYGYTF. The CDR3 DNA follows: TGTGCCAGCAGCCCCGGGGGGCAGGAGTGGGGCTATGGCTACACCTTC.

This clone was seen only once. The chain has TRBV28 and TRBJ2-7; 8 bases line up with TRBD1. Germline V gene sequence: CDR1 MDHEN, CDR2 SYDVKM. This CDR3 is 13 amino acids long. V dropped 9 bases and J dropped 6; count of bases not matched to a gene: 10. The CDR3 here is CASRTGSAFEQYF. The CDR3 nucleotides read TGTGCCAGTAGGACAGGGTCCGCTTTCGAGCAGTACTTC.

Here the CDR3 DNA reads TGTGCCAGCAGCTCACAAGAGACCCAGTACTTC. Protein: CASSSQETQYF. The chain carries TRBV7-9 and TRBJ2-5; no firm D call. CDR3 size: 11 residues. CDR1 SEHNR and CDR2 FQNEAQ come from the germline V gene (reference sequence). The V end was cut by 4 bases, the J end by 2 bases, with 2 bases between.

This chain links TRBV2 with TRBJ1-1; the D gene is possibly TRBD1 (6 bases). V lost 4 bases and J 5 bases, leaving 17 bases between the germline ends. The CDR3 covers 15 residues. Germline lookup yields CDR1 SNHLY and CDR2 FYNNEI. The CDR3 DNA follows: TGTGCCAGCAGTGCCGGGGCAGCCCAGGGGACTGAAGCTTTCTTT. Its protein product is CASSAGAAQGTEAFF.

This chain links TRBV28 with TRBJ2-7, with TRBD2 matching over 11 bases. V lost 6 bases and J lost 4; bases outside the gene matches: 5. Germline V CDR1 and CDR2: MDHEN, SYDVKM. The CDR3 totals 14 residues. In nucleotides, the CDR3 is TGTGCCAGCAGGACTAGCGGGAAACTTTACGAGCAGTACTTC. Translating gives CASRTSGKLYEQYF.

This chain's CDR3 is CASSLGQIYGYTF. The CDR3 DNA sequence: TGTGCCAGCAGCTTAGGGCAGATATATGGCTACACCTTC. This chain joins TRBV7-2 and TRBJ1-2; D unresolved. The CDR3 spans 13 residues. Trimming pared 1 base from V and 5 bases from J, leaving 8 bases between. CDR1 and CDR2 from the germline V gene are SGHTA and FQGNSA.

This clone has only a few counts. The V and J genes are TRBV29-1 and TRBJ2-3; possible D gene TRBD2, 5 bases. Germline V gene sequence: CDR1 SQVTM, CDR2 ANQGSEA. Trimming removed 6 bases at V and 0 bases at J, with 10 bases between. This CDR3 has 13 amino acids. The CDR3 nucleotides are TGCAGCGTCGCGAGCGGAAGCACAGATACGCAGTATTTT. It yields the protein CSVASGSTDTQYF.